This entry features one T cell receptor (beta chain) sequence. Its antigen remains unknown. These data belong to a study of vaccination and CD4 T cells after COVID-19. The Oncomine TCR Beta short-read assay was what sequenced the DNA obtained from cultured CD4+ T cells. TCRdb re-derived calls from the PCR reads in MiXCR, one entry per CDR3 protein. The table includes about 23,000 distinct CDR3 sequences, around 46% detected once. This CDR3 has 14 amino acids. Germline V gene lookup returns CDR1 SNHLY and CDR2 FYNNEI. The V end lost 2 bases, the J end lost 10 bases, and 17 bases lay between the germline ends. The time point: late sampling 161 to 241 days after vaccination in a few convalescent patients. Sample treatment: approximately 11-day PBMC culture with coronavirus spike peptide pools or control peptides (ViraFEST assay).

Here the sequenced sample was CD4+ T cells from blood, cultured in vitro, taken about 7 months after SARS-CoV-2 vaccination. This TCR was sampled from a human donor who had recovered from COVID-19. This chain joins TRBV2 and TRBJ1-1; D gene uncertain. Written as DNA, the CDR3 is TGTGCCAGCAGTGAAAGGACTGGGTCGAGTCGAGCTTTCTTT. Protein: CASSERTGSSRAFF.